These 11 T cell receptor beta chains came from one sample sequenced in a study of cytomegalovirus exposure and HLA in healthy donors. Both 60 Vbeta primers and 13 Jbeta primers went into the PCR. Some clones are missing from TCRdb's copy, which holds only in-frame ones; the method was immunoSEQ multiplex PCR. The sample consists of more than 100,000 clones, roughly 80% of them appearing once. Sequenced material: PBMCs. The receptors were sampled from a woman in her fifties or sixties in good health and CMV-seropositive.

The chain is built from TRBV10-3 and TRBJ1-2, with a weak D call TRBD1 (6 bases). The CDR3 length is 13 residues. Germline CDR1 and CDR2: ENHRY and SYGVKD. V shed 5 bases and J shed 4 bases, with 11 bases lying between them. CDR3 loop: CAISSGQTYGYTF. The CDR3 coding sequence is TGTGCCATCAGTTCCGGACAGACCTATGGCTACACCTTC.

The V and J genes are TRBV10-3 and TRBJ1-5; TRBD1 agrees at 10 bases. In germline, CDR1 is ENHRY, CDR2 SYGVKD. This CDR3 has 14 residues. V gave up 2 bases and J gave up 7 bases; unmatched junction bases: 2. CDR3: CAISETTGGQPQHF. CDR3 DNA sequence: TGTGCCATCAGTGAGACGACAGGGGGCCAGCCCCAGCATTTT.

J is TRBJ1-1 and V is TRBV5-6, with a tentative D call TRBD1 (6 bases). Germline V gene sequence: CDR1 SGHDT, CDR2 YYEEEE. The CDR3 runs to 14 residues. V was shortened by 4 bases and J by 2 bases, with 12 bases between the two germline ends. The CDR3 nucleotides are TGTGCCAGCAGCGACGGACAGCCCAACACTGAAGCTTTCTTT. Amino acid sequence: CASSDGQPNTEAFF.

This chain joins TRBV27 and TRBJ2-3; TRBD2 might be the D (6 bases). V was cut by 6 bases and J by 5 bases, with 18 bases left in between. Germline assignment: CDR1 MNHEY and CDR2 SMNVEV (reference sequence). The CDR3 length is 15 residues. For the CDR3, the DNA is TGTGCCAGCAGCCTCAGCGGGCTCCCCGGAGATACGCAGTATTTT. It is translated as CASSLSGLPGDTQYF.

This clone was detected only once. The chain recombines TRBV10-3 with TRBJ2-7; TRBD1 might be the D (5 bases). Trimming cost V 7 bases and J 2 bases, with 12 bases left between them. This CDR3 has 13 amino acids. The germline CDR1 and CDR2 sequences are ENHRY and SYGVKD. CDR3 DNA: TGTGCCATCAAGGCGGACACAACCTACGAGCAGTACTTC. It yields the protein CAIKADTTYEQYF.

The chain employs TRBV9 and TRBJ2-1, with 8 bases lining up with TRBD2. CDR1 is SGDLS and CDR2 is YYNGEE in the germline V gene. The CDR3 consists of 18 residues. V was pared by 2 bases and J by 0 bases, with 10 bases of the junction left unmatched. The CDR3 loop reads CASSVGSGAGSSYNEQFF. CDR3 DNA: TGTGCCAGCAGCGTGGGTAGCGGGGCTGGTAGCTCCTACAATGAGCAGTTCTTC. Supplemented by reference TRBV9 and TRBJ2-1, the full variable domain reads DSGVTQTPKHLITATGQRVTLRCSPRSGDLSVYWYQQSLDQGLQFLIQYYNGEERAKGNILERFSAQQFPDLHSELNLSSLELGDSALYFCASSVGSGAGSSYNEQFFGPGTRLTVL.

The chain has TRBV11-2 and TRBJ2-7, with D possibly matching TRBD2 (6 bases). V was trimmed by 2 bases and J by 2 bases, leaving 10 bases between them. Germline-derived CDR1 and CDR2 are SGHAT and FQNNGV. This CDR3 has 14 residues. CDR3 DNA sequence: TGTGCCAGCAGCTTATGGCGGGGAACCTACGAGCAGTACTTC. As protein: CASSLWRGTYEQYF. The full variable domain, its missing parts supplied by reference TRBV11-2 and TRBJ2-7, is EAGVAQSPRYKIIEKRQSVAFWCNPISGHATLYWYQQILGQGPKLLIQFQNNGVVDDSQLPKDRFSAERLKGVDSTLKIQPAKLEDSAVYLCASSLWRGTYEQYFGPGTRLTVT.

The V and J genes are TRBV11-2 and TRBJ1-1; D possibly corresponds to TRBD1 (5 bases). CDR1 SGHAT and CDR2 FQNNGV come from the germline V gene. The CDR3 spans 14 residues. V dropped 4 bases and J dropped 2 bases, with 11 bases sitting between them. In DNA, the CDR3 is TGTGCCAGCAGCTCGCCTAGGGGCAACACTGAAGCTTTCTTT. This gives the protein CASSSPRGNTEAFF.

V is TRBV6-5 and J is TRBJ1-1; D remains unclear. V was pared by 0 bases and J by 6 bases, with 8 bases between. This CDR3 has 13 residues. Germline loops: CDR1 MNHEY, CDR2 SVGAGI. The CDR3 loop reads CASSYSAGSEAFF. CDR3 bases: TGTGCCAGCAGTTACTCTGCAGGTTCTGAAGCTTTCTTT.

This chain links TRBV4-1 with TRBJ1-5; weak D call: TRBD1 (6 bases). Germline CDR1 is MGHRA and CDR2 is YSYEKL. Trimming removed 3 bases at V and 3 bases at J, with 24 bases between. This CDR3 spans 19 amino acids. The CDR3 coding sequence is TGCGCCAGCAGCCAGTTTACACCGGGACACCAGACCAACAATCAGCCCCAGCATTTT. It is translated as CASSQFTPGHQTNNQPQHF.

The CDR3 region has the DNA TGTGCCTGGAGTGTAACGGTCGGGGAGCTGTTTTTT. Translating it yields CAWSVTVGELFF. V is TRBV30 and J is TRBJ2-2; D is ambiguous. The CDR3 covers 12 residues. Germline V gene sequence: CDR1 GTSNPN, CDR2 SVGIG (reference sequence). Between the trimmed V and J ends, which lost 0 bases and 7 bases, there was a span of 6 bases.